Below, 22 T cell receptor beta chains from the same sample are listed, as sequenced in a study of cytomegalovirus exposure and HLA in healthy donors (dated by TCRdb to about 2017). The method was the immunoSEQ multiplex PCR assay. For the multiplex PCR, a mixture combining 60 forward primers for TCR Vbeta segments and 13 reverse primers for TCR Jbeta segments was used. This is the immuneACCESS table as TCRdb keeps it, with only in-frame sequences that have V and J called. A part of the clones is gone; compared with another copy, unresolved V genes explain less than half, and the rest is unexplained. This sample holds about 92,000 clones; approximately 81% were observed only once. About 1.2% of the sample comes from the top ten. The sample consisted of PBMCs. The receptors were sampled from a girl aged 2 to 10 in good health and CMV-seropositive.

The chain employs TRBV29-1 and TRBJ1-2; D is perhaps TRBD1 (5 bases). Trimming pared 6 bases from V and 3 bases from J, leaving 8 bases between. CDR3 length: 11 residues. Per the germline V gene, CDR1 is SQVTM and CDR2 is ANQGSEA. The CDR3 nucleotides are TGCAGCGTGGTGACAGACTATGGCTACACCTTC. It codes for CSVVTDYGYTF.

This chain joins TRBV29-1 and TRBJ2-7, with D possibly being TRBD1 (5 bases). Germline CDR1 is SQVTM and CDR2 is ANQGSEA. V shed 2 bases and J shed 2 bases, with 10 bases lying between them. The CDR3 is 13 residues long. CDR3 in DNA: TGCAGCGTTGAATCTGGGGCCGCCTACGAGCAGTACTTC. This gives the protein CSVESGAAYEQYF.

This clone was counted a single time. This CDR3 reads CASSVRLQGNYGYTF. The CDR3 DNA reads as TGTGCCAGCAGTGTAAGACTACAGGGGAACTATGGCTACACCTTC. The chain employs TRBV6-6 and TRBJ1-2; 7 bases map to TRBD1. The CDR3 covers 15 residues. V trimming: 5 bases; J trimming: 2 bases; junction bases outside the gene matches: 8. The germline gives CDR1 MNHNY, CDR2 SVGAGI (reference sequence).

The rearrangement joins TRBV11-2 to TRBJ1-1; D ambiguous. V lost 2 bases and J 6 bases, leaving 16 bases between the germline ends. This CDR3 contains 15 residues. CDR1 and CDR2 (germline): SGHAT, FQNNGV. CDR3 in amino acids: CASSLLGRARAEAFF. The CDR3 DNA follows: TGTGCCAGCAGCTTATTGGGCCGAGCGAGGGCTGAAGCTTTCTTT.

The V and J genes are TRBV6-5 and TRBJ1-1; no clear D. The CDR3 is made up of 13 amino acids. Per germline, CDR1 MNHEY and CDR2 SVGAGI. Trimming took 5 bases from V and 1 from J, leaving 8 bases between them. CDR3 sequence: CASSRTENTEAFF. The CDR3 coding sequence is TGTGCCAGCAGTCGGACTGAGAACACTGAAGCTTTCTTT.

The chain has TRBV18 and TRBJ1-3; D not resolved. Trimming cost V 4 bases and J 2 bases, with 12 bases left between them. This CDR3 has 15 residues. Looked up from germline, CDR1 is KGHSH and CDR2 is LQKENI. The CDR3 protein is CASSHSESTGNTIYF. CDR3 sequence (DNA): TGTGCCAGCTCACATTCTGAGTCCACTGGAAACACCATATATTTT.

The rearrangement uses TRBV29-1 and TRBJ1-1; 8 nucleotides align to TRBD1. Germline trimming cut 7 bases from V and 4 bases from J; bases unmatched to any gene: 8. Germline CDR1 SQVTM, CDR2 ANQGSEA. This CDR3 comprises 13 residues. CDR3 residues: CSAGQGGATEAFF. The CDR3, as DNA: TGCAGCGCAGGACAGGGAGGAGCCACTGAAGCTTTCTTT.

V gene TRBV7-9 combines with J gene TRBJ2-1; 7 nucleotides align to TRBD2. Germline V gene lookup returns CDR1 SEHNR and CDR2 FQNEAQ (reference sequence). This CDR3 is 15 amino acids long. With 4 bases clipped from V and 4 bases from J, the junction kept 7 bases outside the gene matches. The CDR3 protein is CASSSPGLPYNEQFF. The CDR3, as DNA: TGTGCCAGCAGCTCACCGGGACTACCATACAATGAGCAGTTCTTC.

In this sample, this clone turned up a few times. The CDR3 DNA follows: TGTGCCTGGAGTCGGGACAGGGGGGGCAATCAGCCCCAGCATTTT. As protein: CAWSRDRGGNQPQHF. The gene calls are TRBV30 and TRBJ1-5, with 11 bases matching TRBD1. This CDR3 region has 15 residues. V shed 2 bases and J 2 bases; nucleotides not matched to a gene: 2. Germline V gene lookup returns CDR1 GTSNPN and CDR2 SVGIG (reference sequence).

The DNA of the CDR3 is TGTGCCAGCAGGACTCCTAGTGGCGGGACCTACAATGAGCAGTTCTTC. As protein: CASRTPSGGTYNEQFF. The chain carries TRBV28 and TRBJ2-1, with D tentatively TRBD2 (6 bases). The CDR3 has 16 amino acids. The germline V and J ends were trimmed by 6 bases and 2 bases, with 17 bases remaining between them. In germline, CDR1 is MDHEN, CDR2 SYDVKM.

The chain couples TRBV27 to TRBJ2-5; 9 bases are a match to TRBD2. CDR3 length: 16 residues. The V gene's germline CDR1 is MNHEY and CDR2 SMNVEV (reference sequence). V was clipped by 6 bases and J by 5 bases; unmatched bases: 13. DNA of the CDR3: TGTGCCAGCAGGGGTCGTATAGCGGGAGTGGAGGAGACCCAGTACTTC. It encodes CASRGRIAGVEETQYF.

The rearrangement links TRBV6-5 to TRBJ2-1; the match to TRBD2 covers 11 bases. J gave up 7 bases and V 11 bases, and 7 bases lay outside the gene matches. The CDR3 loop spans 13 amino acids. Germline V CDR1 and CDR2: MNHEY, SVGAGI. The CDR3 sequence is CAGETSGRNEQFF. CDR3 DNA sequence: TGTGCCGGGGAAACTAGCGGGAGAAATGAGCAGTTCTTC.

The DNA for the CDR3 is TGCGCCAGCAGCCAAGATGCGACCCCAGCGGTTTATGGCTACACCTTC. Protein product: CASSQDATPAVYGYTF. This chain joins TRBV4-3 and TRBJ1-2; D is uncertain. Germline CDR1 LGHNA, CDR2 YSLEER. Trimming shortened V by 0 bases and J by 5 bases, and 16 bases separated the two germline ends. CDR3 size: 16 residues.

The rearrangement links TRBV28 to TRBJ2-7; tentative D call: TRBD1 (6 bases). Trimming removed 6 bases at V and 5 bases at J, with 17 bases between. CDR1 MDHEN and CDR2 SYDVKM come from the germline V gene. This CDR3 has 14 amino acids. DNA for the CDR3: TGTGCCAGCAGCCGGGACACCCTGAGGCACGAGCAGTACTTC. It encodes CASSRDTLRHEQYF.

The V and J genes are TRBV28 and TRBJ1-2, with 9 bases aligning to TRBD1. Germline CDR1 is MDHEN and CDR2 is SYDVKM. V lost 6 bases to trimming and J lost 4 bases; unmatched junction nucleotides: 3. CDR3 length equals 13 residues. The CDR3 is CASSAGQGYGYTF. In DNA, the CDR3 is TGTGCCAGCAGCGCGGGACAGGGCTATGGCTACACCTTC.

The V and J genes are TRBV9 and TRBJ1-2; D is uncertain. This CDR3 is built from 12 residues. Trimming took off 3 bases at V and 4 bases at J, with 7 bases between the two ends. Germline V gene sequence: CDR1 SGDLS, CDR2 YYNGEE. The CDR3 nucleotides are TGTGCCAGCAGCGGTCATAGCTATGGCTACACCTTC. Its protein is CASSGHSYGYTF.

A remark on this clone: At one boundary the junction diverges from the germline segment, which might be a read error. This rearrangement joins TRBV7-9 to TRBJ1-1; no clear D. This CDR3 has 12 residues. Germline loops: CDR1 SEHNR, CDR2 FQNEAQ (reference sequence). For the CDR3, the DNA is TGTTCCAGCAGCTCCGGCCGAGGTCGGGCTTTCTTT. Its protein product is CSSSSGRGRAFF.

DNA of the CDR3: TGTGCCAGCACCCCCGGGGACAGGAGGAACACTGAAGCTTTCTTT. Amino acid sequence: CASTPGDRRNTEAFF. The V call is TRBV28, the J call TRBJ1-1, with 8 bases that match TRBD1. The CDR3 loop spans 15 amino acids. Germline V gene data show CDR1 as MDHEN and CDR2 as SYDVKM. The junction had 8 bases not matched to a gene; V was cut back by 7 bases and J by 1 base.

This chain joins TRBV30 and TRBJ2-1; unclear D gene. This CDR3 is built from 12 residues. CDR1 is GTSNPN, CDR2 SVGIG, per germline (reference sequence). V gave up 4 bases and J gave up 8 bases, with 12 bases separating them. CDR3 DNA sequence: TGTGCCTGGATCCCACTGAGCGATGAGCAGTTCTTC. This sequence encodes CAWIPLSDEQFF.

As to this clone: Other DNA sequences within the sample encode an identical CDR3. The chain links TRBV30 to TRBJ1-5; D not resolved. Germline V gives CDR1 GTSNPN, CDR2 SVGIG (reference sequence). Trimming took off 5 bases at V and 5 bases at J, with 16 bases between the two ends. The CDR3 totals 14 residues. CDR3 residues: CAWSAWAQDQPQHF. CDR3 DNA: TGTGCCTGGTCCGCCTGGGCACAAGATCAGCCCCAGCATTTT.

This clone came up once. The chain is built from TRBV27 and TRBJ2-7; tentatively, D is TRBD1 (7 bases). This CDR3 has 15 residues. V lost 5 bases, J lost 6 bases, and 20 bases lay in between. The V gene's germline CDR1 is MNHEY and CDR2 SMNVEV (reference sequence). In DNA, the CDR3 is TGTGCCAGCAGTAGGTGGACAGGAGGGGGTTCCGAGCAGTACTTC. Translation: CASSRWTGGGSEQYF.

The chain links TRBV6-1 to TRBJ2-7; 9 positions match TRBD2. The CDR3 has 18 residues. Germline V CDR1 and CDR2: MNHNS, SASEGT. The V and J ends lost 3 bases and 3 bases, in that order; junction bases with no gene match: 15. In DNA, the CDR3 is TGTGCCAGCAGTGACGTTAGCGGGAGTATTGTCGGTATCTACGAGCAGTACTTC. Protein product: CASSDVSGSIVGIYEQYF.